This passage covers 21 T cell receptor beta chains from one sample sequenced in a study of molecular identifiers for immune sequencing clone quantification. TCRdb reanalysed the PCR reads using MiXCR and keeps one entry per CDR3 protein. The repertoire includes fewer than 350,000 distinct CDR3 sequences, roughly 24% of them detected once, and approximately 0.74% sits in the top ten. What was sequenced was naive CD8+ T cells from blood, with Jurkat cell RNA spiked in. The subset is: FACS-sorted CD8+CD4-CCR7+CD45RA+ naive T cells. These TCRs come from a human donor in good health. Some libraries in this study had Jurkat cell RNA spiked in.

The rearrangement uses TRBV3-1 and TRBJ2-5, with D possibly TRBD2 on 5 matching bases. Germline CDR1 LGHDT, CDR2 YNNKEL (reference sequence). The CDR3 is 15 residues long. Trimming removed 1 base from V and 7 bases from J, with 16 bases in between. CDR3 protein: CASSQVRVRTGTQYF. As DNA, the CDR3 is TGTGCCAGCAGCCAAGTGCGGGTCCGAACCGGGACCCAGTACTTC.

This clonotype was seen many times. The chain has TRBV29-1 and TRBJ2-2; 9 nucleotides line up with TRBD1. Germline V CDR1 and CDR2: SQVTM, ANQGSEA. The V gene end was trimmed by 0 bases and the J gene end by 7 bases; junction bases not matched to a gene: 9. The CDR3 consists of 16 residues. The CDR3 coding sequence is TGCAGCGTTGAAGAAGGAACAGGGGGCAGTATCGGGGAGCTGTTTTTT. It codes for CSVEEGTGGSIGELFF.

The rearrangement uses TRBV23-1 and TRBJ2-3; D may correspond to TRBD1 or TRBD2 (5 bases each). TRBV23-1 belongs to the ORF category, with a function that is uncertain. The CDR3 covers 15 residues. V lost 3 bases, J lost 0 bases, and 10 bases lay in between. The CDR3 DNA follows: TGCGCCAGCAGTCAGGTGGGGGAGAGCACAGATACGCAGTATTTT. Protein sequence: CASSQVGESTDTQYF.

This clonotype was picked up many times. This rearrangement joins TRBV7-9 to TRBJ2-7, with D possibly being TRBD1 (6 bases). Trimming pared 1 base from V and 7 bases from J, leaving 20 bases between. CDR3 length: 16 residues. Germline values: CDR1 SEHNR, CDR2 FQNEAQ (reference sequence). CDR3 protein: CASSLGWGPEAEEQYF. CDR3 DNA sequence: TGTGCCAGCAGCTTAGGGTGGGGGCCCGAAGCTGAGGAGCAGTACTTC.

Regarding this clonotype: An end of the junction does not agree with germline; a read error may underlie this. The chain carries TRBV12-3 or TRBV12-4 and TRBJ2-7; 11 bases map to TRBD2. CDR3 length equals 15 residues. The chain's CDR3 is CASSLSSGGVNEQNF. The CDR3 coding sequence is TGTGCCAGCAGTTTAAGTAGCGGGGGGGTCAACGAGCAGAACTTC.

The CDR3 is CATETYERDTGELFF. The CDR3, as DNA: TGTGCAACGGAGACTTACGAAAGGGACACCGGGGAGCTGTTTTTT. V usage is TRBV28 and J usage is TRBJ2-2; D gene ambiguous. The germline gives CDR1 MDHEN, CDR2 SYDVKM. The CDR3 is 15 residues long.

This clonotype has more than one count but fewer than ten. J is TRBJ1-1 and V is TRBV6-2 or TRBV6-3; D is undetermined. There are 16 residues in the CDR3. V lost 5 bases and J lost 0, with 16 bases in between. The germline gives CDR1 MNHEY, CDR2 SVGEGT. The CDR3 reads CASSPTDTRMNTEAFF. CDR3 sequence (DNA): TGTGCCAGCAGTCCTACCGATACGAGGATGAACACTGAAGCTTTCTTT.

The rearrangement uses TRBV7-9 and TRBJ1-5, with D possibly being TRBD1 (5 bases). The germline gives CDR1 SEHNR, CDR2 FQNEAQ (reference sequence). V was cut by 1 base and J by 2 bases, with 15 bases left in between. The CDR3 has 17 amino acids. The CDR3 sequence: CASSLEGRVGGNQPQHF. CDR3 sequence (DNA): TGTGCCAGCAGCTTAGAGGGCAGGGTCGGAGGCAATCAGCCCCAGCATTTT.

The chain links TRBV29-1 to TRBJ2-7; D tentatively fits TRBD1 or TRBD2 (5 bases each). The CDR3 totals 12 residues. Trimming took off 6 bases at V and 3 bases at J, with 12 bases between the two ends. From germline, CDR1 is SQVTM and CDR2 ANQGSEA. CDR3 DNA sequence: TGCAGCGTCCCTGGGACCCACTACGAGCAGTACTTC. Protein product: CSVPGTHYEQYF.

This clonotype has only a few counts. This chain joins TRBV5-6 and TRBJ1-1, with 7 positions matching TRBD1. Per the germline V gene, CDR1 is SGHDT and CDR2 is YYEEEE. Losses at the gene ends were 3 bases for V and 4 bases for J; bases not matched to a gene: 6. The CDR3 has 14 residues. In nucleotides, the CDR3 is TGTGCCAGCAGCTCCGACAGGGATGGCACTGAAGCTTTCTTT. This codes for CASSSDRDGTEAFF.

The table lists this clonotype with a few counts. This sequence joins TRBV28 and TRBJ2-7; no clear D gene. V lost 3 bases and J 6 bases, leaving 15 bases between the germline ends. Germline V gives CDR1 MDHEN, CDR2 SYDVKM. This CDR3 has 14 residues. In DNA, the CDR3 is TGTGCCAGCAGTTTCCCTGGCCCTTCGGCCGAGCAGTACTTC. The encoded protein is CASSFPGPSAEQYF.

This clonotype was observed a few times. The gene calls are TRBV21-1 and TRBJ2-3. TRBV21-1 is a pseudogene. The CDR3 length is 14 residues. The CDR3 nucleotides are TGTGCCAGCACCACTAGGGAATTCACAGATACGCAGTATTTT. This sequence encodes CASTTREFTDTQYF.

The V gene is TRBV13, the J gene TRBJ1-2; 7 nucleotides align to TRBD1. The junction had 4 bases not matched to a gene; V was cut back by 5 bases and J by 4 bases. CDR1 and CDR2 from the germline V gene are PRHDT and FYEKMQ (reference sequence). The CDR3 spans 13 residues. In nucleotides, the CDR3 is TGTGCCAGCAGCCGACAGGGCGCCTATGGCTACACCTTC. Translated, it gives CASSRQGAYGYTF.

The chain joins TRBV4-1 to TRBJ2-1; 8 bases fit TRBD1. The CDR3 totals 15 residues. Germline loops: CDR1 MGHRA, CDR2 YSYEKL. The V segment lost 8 bases and the J segment 5 bases; nucleotides outside the gene matches: 11. The CDR3 here is CASAPDTGGHNEQFF. For the CDR3, the DNA is TGCGCCAGCGCACCAGATACAGGGGGACACAATGAGCAGTTCTTC.

This clonotype was seen ten or more times. This rearrangement joins TRBV7-2 to TRBJ2-3; D unresolved. V was trimmed by 1 base and J by 2 bases, leaving 10 bases between them. The germline V gene has CDR1 SGHTA and CDR2 FQGNSA. This CDR3 is built from 15 residues. CDR3 coding DNA: TGTGCCAGCAGCTTAGGAGTCGGGTCCACAGATACGCAGTATTTT. This sequence encodes CASSLGVGSTDTQYF. Variable domain in full (rest from reference TRBV7-2 and TRBJ2-3): GAGVSQSPSNKVTEKGKDVELRCDPISGHTALYWYRQSLGQGLEFLIYFQGNSAPDKSGLPSDRFSAERTGGSVSTLTIQRTQQEDSAVYLCASSLGVGSTDTQYFGPGTRLTVL.

This clonotype showed up many times. CDR3 nucleotides: TGTGCCAGCAGCTTAGACTCAGGGATGGGCACAGATACGCAGTATTTT. This translates into CASSLDSGMGTDTQYF. This chain connects TRBV7-6 to TRBJ2-3; D possibly corresponds to TRBD1 (5 bases). V was cut by 1 base and J by 1 base, with 12 bases left in between. Germline V lookup: CDR1 SGHVS, CDR2 FNYEAQ. The CDR3 covers 16 residues.

As for this clonotype: A much larger clone lies a single base off, so this may be a read error. This chain's CDR3 is CASSSADYNEQFF. The CDR3 nucleotides read TGTGCCAGCAGCTCTGCAGACTACAATGAGCAGTTCTTC. The genes are TRBV7-9 and TRBJ2-1, with unresolved D. Trimming removed 4 bases from V and 3 bases from J, with 7 bases in between. The CDR3 length is 13 residues. CDR1 SEHNR and CDR2 FQNEAQ come from the germline V gene (reference sequence).

This clonotype was counted only a few times. The J gene is TRBJ1-2, the V gene TRBV9, with 7 bases identical to TRBD1. The CDR3 covers 15 residues. The germline CDR1 and CDR2 sequences are SGDLS and YYNGEE. V dropped 4 bases and J dropped 3; count of bases not matched to a gene: 9. In DNA, the CDR3 is TGTGCCAGCAGCCCGCGACAGGGCCCCTACTATGGCTACACCTTC. Residues: CASSPRQGPYYGYTF.

This clonotype came up a few times. V is TRBV6-5 and J is TRBJ2-7, with D possibly TRBD2 on 5 matching bases. Trimming removed 5 bases from V and 3 bases from J, with 11 bases in between. CDR1 and CDR2 from the germline V gene are MNHEY and SVGAGI. CDR3 size: 13 residues. The CDR3 region is CASSPFEGYEQYF. In nucleotides, the CDR3 is TGTGCCAGCAGTCCTTTTGAGGGCTACGAGCAGTACTTC.

The chain employs TRBV15 and TRBJ2-2, with 8 bases that match TRBD1. Germline trimming cut 5 bases from V and 3 bases from J; bases unmatched to any gene: 5. Germline CDR1 and CDR2: LNHNV and YYDKDF (reference sequence). The CDR3 spans 15 residues. In DNA, the CDR3 is TGTGCCACCAGCCAGGACAGGGTGGACACCGGGGAGCTGTTTTTT. Protein: CATSQDRVDTGELFF.

This clonotype was counted ten times or more. The V gene is TRBV2, the J gene TRBJ2-7, with D tentatively TRBD2 (5 bases). Germline CDR1 reads SNHLY; CDR2 reads FYNNEI. V lost 3 bases to trimming and J lost 3 bases, with 9 bases between them. There are 13 residues in the CDR3. CDR3 bases: TGTGCCAGCAGTGAGTATGCGGGCTACGAGCAGTACTTC. Protein product: CASSEYAGYEQYF.